The following is a T cell receptor (beta chain) sequence with its context. Antigen specificity is unknown. The data derive from a study of shared clonotypes between healthy human individuals. Background on the study: A couple of women and a few men aged 18 to 49 served as donors. Study-wide points: Estimated richness values were generally larger in naive subsets than in memory subsets. Only blood was sampled, and tissue TCR repertoires likely differ from blood ones.

Assay runs were performed at deep level. This table comes from immunoSEQ multiplex PCR, and its TCRdb copy is limited to in-frame clones, with some not included. The data show approximately 2,000,000 clones, roughly 90% seen once. CDR1 SGHRS and CDR2 YFSETQ come from the germline V gene. V was clipped by 3 bases and J by 6 bases, with 12 bases between them. The CDR3 spans 14 residues. The chain joins TRBV5-1 to TRBJ1-4; a weak D match, TRBD1 (6 bases). This TCR came from a man in his late teens or twenties in good health. Some clones in this sample may be carry-over from other donors' samples. The sequenced sample was naive CD4+ T cells from PBMCs. Described subset: CD45RA+ positively selected. CDR3 in amino acids: CASSSGQPDEKLFF. The CDR3 nucleotides are TGCGCCAGCAGCTCAGGACAGCCCGATGAAAAACTGTTTTTT.